Listed here is a single T cell receptor beta chain. Its antigen is as yet unknown. Treatment indicated: roughly nine-day PBMC culture with coronavirus spike peptide pools or control peptides (ViraFEST assay). CD4+ T cells that came from the unexposed donor were collected before the COVID-19 pandemic (2011-2018). ViraFEST expanded antigen-specific T cells with peptide pools, then sequenced TCRs. V gave up 0 bases and J gave up 5 bases, with 7 bases separating them. Germline CDR1 reads LGHNA; CDR2 reads YSLEER. The length of the CDR3 is 13 residues. The Oncomine TCR Beta short-read assay sequenced DNA from cultured CD4+ T cells. In this case, cultured CD4+ T cells provided the extracted genomic DNA. TCRdb processed the PCR reads anew with MiXCR; each CDR3 protein has one entry. The repertoire holds roughly 10,000 distinct CDR3 sequences, with approximately 30% as singletons. This entry comes from a study of vaccination and CD4 T cells after COVID-19.

The receptor was derived from a human donor in good health. The chain employs TRBV4-3 and TRBJ1-1; D call uncertain. The sequencing input was CD4+ T cells from blood, cultured in vitro. The CDR3 DNA follows: TGCGCCAGCAGCCAAGATTCGTGGACTGAAGCTTTCTTT. Its protein is CASSQDSWTEAFF.